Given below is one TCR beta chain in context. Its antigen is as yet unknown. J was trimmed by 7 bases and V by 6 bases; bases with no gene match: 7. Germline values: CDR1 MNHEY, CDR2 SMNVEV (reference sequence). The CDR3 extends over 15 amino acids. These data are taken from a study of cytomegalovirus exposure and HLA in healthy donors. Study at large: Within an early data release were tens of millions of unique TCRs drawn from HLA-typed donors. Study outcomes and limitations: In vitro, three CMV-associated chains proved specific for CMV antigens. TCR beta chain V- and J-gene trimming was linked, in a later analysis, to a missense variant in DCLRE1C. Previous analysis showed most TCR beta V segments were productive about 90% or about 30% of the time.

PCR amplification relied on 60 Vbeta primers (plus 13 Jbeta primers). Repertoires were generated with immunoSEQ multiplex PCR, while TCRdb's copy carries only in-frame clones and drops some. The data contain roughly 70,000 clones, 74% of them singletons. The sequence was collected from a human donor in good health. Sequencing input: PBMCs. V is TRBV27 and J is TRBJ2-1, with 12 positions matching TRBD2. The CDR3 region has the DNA TGTGCCAGCAGCCCTCTAGCGGGAGGGGGTAATGAGCAGTTCTTC. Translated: CASSPLAGGGNEQFF.